The 19 T cell receptor beta chains below come from one sample, sequenced in a study of blood T cell repertoires in COVID-19. The protocol was immunoSEQ multiplex PCR, while the TCRdb copy is restricted to in-frame clones and leaves out a portion. The sample includes some 250,000 clones, 80% to 85% of them seen just once. Sequencing input: peripheral blood. These receptor sequences come from a woman between 55 and 75 years old with active or convalescent COVID-19.

In this sample, this clone turned up once. V gene TRBV9 combines with J gene TRBJ1-1, with D unresolved. In germline, CDR1 is SGDLS, CDR2 YYNGEE. V was trimmed by 0 bases and J by 3 bases, leaving 12 bases between them. The CDR3 sequence is 15 residues long. CDR3 sequence: CASSVDSSLDTEAFF. The DNA for the CDR3 is TGTGCCAGCAGCGTAGACTCCTCTCTGGACACTGAAGCTTTCTTT.

The chain links TRBV18 to TRBJ2-1; D is possibly TRBD1 (5 bases). V gave up 3 bases and J gave up 3 bases, with 15 bases separating them. The CDR3 contains 16 residues. Germline V lookup: CDR1 KGHSH, CDR2 LQKENI. CDR3 loop: CASSPPSGPIYNEQFF. DNA of the CDR3: TGTGCCAGCTCACCCCCGTCAGGGCCTATCTACAATGAGCAGTTCTTC. Full variable domain (rest looked up from reference TRBV18 and TRBJ2-1): NAGVMQNPRHLVRRRGQEARLRCSPMKGHSHVYWYRQLPEEGLKFMVYLQKENIIDESGMPKERFSAEFPKEGPSILRIQQVVRGDSAAYFCASSPPSGPIYNEQFFGPGTRLTVL.

The genes are TRBV6-5 and TRBJ2-1; 11 positions agree with TRBD2. The CDR3 is 15 amino acids. Trimming cost V 6 bases and J 6 bases; bases outside gene matches: 7. CDR1 MNHEY and CDR2 SVGAGI come from the germline V gene. CDR3 in amino acids: CASRISGGAGNEQFF. Here the CDR3 DNA reads TGTGCCAGCAGGATTAGCGGGGGGGCCGGCAATGAGCAGTTCTTC.

V usage is TRBV2 and J usage is TRBJ1-5, with D possibly TRBD1 on 5 matching bases. V was shortened by 6 bases and J by 7 bases, with 19 bases between the two germline ends. The V gene's germline CDR1 is SNHLY and CDR2 FYNNEI. The CDR3 consists of 15 residues. CDR3 residues: CASRMLQGIRQPQHF. The CDR3, as DNA: TGTGCCAGCAGAATGCTCCAGGGCATAAGGCAGCCCCAGCATTTT.

The chain carries TRBV19 and TRBJ2-5, with a possible D match to TRBD2 (6 bases). Per germline, CDR1 LNHDA and CDR2 SQIVND (reference sequence). V was trimmed by 2 bases and J by 7 bases, leaving 11 bases between them. The CDR3 has 13 residues. The CDR3 DNA follows: TGTGCCAGTAGTATAAGCGGGTCGGGGACCCAGTACTTC. Its translation is CASSISGSGTQYF.

The chain is built from TRBV19 and TRBJ1-2, with D possibly being TRBD1 (6 bases). This CDR3 is 13 amino acids long. Looked up from germline, CDR1 is LNHDA and CDR2 is SQIVND (reference sequence). Trimming took 5 bases from V and 6 from J, leaving 13 bases between them. CDR3 residues: CASSSHRTDGYTF. The DNA for the CDR3 is TGTGCCAGTAGTTCCCATCGGACAGATGGCTACACCTTC. Combining the CDR3 with reference TRBV19 and TRBJ1-2 gives the whole variable domain DGGITQSPKYLFRKEGQNVTLSCEQNLNHDAMYWYRQDPGQGLRLIYYSQIVNDFQKGDIAEGYSVSREKKESFPLTVTSAQKNPTAFYLCASSSHRTDGYTFGSGTRLTVV.

The chain has TRBV5-6 and TRBJ2-7; 13 positions agree with TRBD2. The CDR3 sequence is 16 residues long. Germline-derived CDR1 and CDR2 are SGHDT and YYEEEE. Losses at the gene ends were 2 bases for V and 1 base for J; bases not matched to a gene: 3. This CDR3 reads CASSFGLAGESYEQYF. The CDR3, as DNA: TGTGCCAGCAGCTTCGGACTAGCGGGGGAGTCCTACGAGCAGTACTTC.

V and J are TRBV10-3 and TRBJ1-1; 9 bases agree with TRBD1. The CDR3 is 16 amino acids. Germline values: CDR1 ENHRY, CDR2 SYGVKD. Trimming took 4 bases from V and 7 from J; bases not matched to a gene: 13. CDR3 loop: CAISGGQGPPPIEAFF. CDR3 in DNA: TGTGCCATCAGTGGAGGACAGGGGCCCCCCCCCATTGAAGCTTTCTTT.

V usage is TRBV6-5 and J usage is TRBJ2-5; 11 nucleotides agree with TRBD2. Trimming at V came to 7 bases and at J to 4 bases, leaving 5 bases not matched to a gene. CDR1 and CDR2 (germline): MNHEY, SVGAGI. This CDR3 spans 14 amino acids. CDR3 amino acids: CASTILAGAETQYF. In DNA form, the CDR3 reads TGTGCCAGCACCATACTAGCGGGGGCAGAGACCCAGTACTTC.

This clone was counted between two and nine times. The chain carries TRBV2 and TRBJ2-7, with 8 bases fitting TRBD1. V gave up 6 bases and J gave up 5 bases; unmatched junction bases: 9. Looked up from germline, CDR1 is SNHLY and CDR2 is FYNNEI. The CDR3 covers 14 residues. Here the CDR3 DNA reads TGTGCCAGCAGCAGAGACAGGGGCAGGGACGAGCAGTACTTC. It is translated as CASSRDRGRDEQYF. Combining the CDR3 with reference TRBV2 and TRBJ2-7 gives the whole variable domain EPEVTQTPSHQVTQMGQEVILRCVPISNHLYFYWYRQILGQKVEFLVSFYNNEISEKSEIFDDQFSVERPDGSNFTLKIRSTKLEDSAMYFCASSRDRGRDEQYFGPGTRLTVT.

This clone was seen just once. The V call is TRBV13, the J call TRBJ1-2, with TRBD1 matching 7 bases. Trimming removed 5 bases from V and 4 bases from J; junction bases left unmatched: 10. Germline V lookup: CDR1 PRHDT, CDR2 FYEKMQ (reference sequence). The CDR3 is 15 amino acids. CDR3 DNA sequence: TGTGCCAGCAGCCTTGGGACAGAAAAAGTCTATGGCTACACCTTC. This codes for CASSLGTEKVYGYTF.

This clone was seen only once. The J gene is TRBJ2-7, the V gene TRBV29-1, with 7 bases lining up with TRBD1. Germline V gives CDR1 SQVTM, CDR2 ANQGSEA. This CDR3 spans 13 amino acids. Trimming removed 7 bases from V and 0 bases from J; junction bases left unmatched: 6. CDR3 sequence: CSALDRSSYEQYF. CDR3 DNA sequence: TGCAGCGCTCTGGACAGGAGCTCCTACGAGCAGTACTTC.

Notes on this clone: One end of the junction fails to match germline, which may point to a read error. This sequence joins TRBV5-6 and TRBJ2-4, with 8 bases lining up with TRBD1. CDR1 and CDR2 from the germline V gene are SGHDT and YYEEEE. The CDR3 consists of 14 residues. CDR3 in DNA: TGTGCCAGCACCTTGGGACAGGCGGAAAACATTCAGTACTTC. Translated, it gives CASTLGQAENIQYF.

This clone showed up many times. The rearrangement uses TRBV21-1 and TRBJ2-1; the table's D call of TRBD1 was not tested on the DNA. TRBV21-1 has pseudogene status. The CDR3 totals 16 residues. CDR3 residues: CASSKEAGANYNEQFF. Written as DNA, the CDR3 is TGTGCCAGCAGCAAAGAGGCAGGGGCGAACTACAATGAGCAGTTCTTC.

The rearrangement joins TRBV9 to TRBJ2-2; 10 positions match TRBD2. The CDR3 has 17 residues. Germline loops: CDR1 SGDLS, CDR2 YYNGEE. V lost 0 bases, J lost 6 bases, and 8 bases stayed unmatched. The CDR3 sequence: CASSVAGSGGASGELFF. The CDR3 DNA reads as TGTGCCAGCAGCGTAGCTGGGAGCGGGGGGGCCTCCGGGGAGCTGTTTTTT. Filled out from reference TRBV9 and TRBJ2-2, the complete variable domain reads DSGVTQTPKHLITATGQRVTLRCSPRSGDLSVYWYQQSLDQGLQFLIQYYNGEERAKGNILERFSAQQFPDLHSELNLSSLELGDSALYFCASSVAGSGGASGELFFGEGSRLTVL.

This clone was recorded only once. The rearrangement links TRBV10-3 to TRBJ1-1, with D possibly matching TRBD1 (6 bases). Germline CDR1 reads ENHRY; CDR2 reads SYGVKD. The CDR3 sequence is 14 residues long. V was trimmed by 11 bases and J by 4 bases, leaving 20 bases between them. Here the CDR3 DNA reads TGTGCCGCCCACAGGGAAGCTAGCTCCACTGAAGCTTTCTTT. Protein product: CAAHREASSTEAFF.

This chain links TRBV5-5 with TRBJ1-4; 9 bases fit TRBD1. V lost 5 bases, J lost 8 bases, and 7 bases stayed unmatched. The CDR3 covers 14 residues. CDR1 SGHKS and CDR2 YYEKEE come from the germline V gene (reference sequence). The CDR3: CASRADRGREKLFF. Here the CDR3 DNA reads TGTGCCAGCAGGGCGGACAGGGGCCGAGAAAAACTGTTTTTT.

J is TRBJ2-3 and V is TRBV7-6, with TRBD2 identical over 7 bases. The CDR3 consists of 15 residues. CDR1 is SGHVS and CDR2 is FNYEAQ in the germline V gene. V shed 5 bases and J 3 bases; nucleotides not matched to a gene: 8. CDR3 loop: CASSRAGGGTDTQYF. Written as DNA, the CDR3 is TGTGCCAGCAGCCGAGCTGGGGGGGGAACAGATACGCAGTATTTT.

This clone was picked up a small number of times. The chain recombines TRBV14 with TRBJ2-1, with 9 nucleotides matching TRBD2. The germline gives CDR1 SGHDN, CDR2 FVKESK. V dropped 4 bases and J dropped 2; count of bases not matched to a gene: 6. The CDR3 has 16 residues. The CDR3 loop reads CASSPGTSWAYNEQFF. In DNA form, the CDR3 reads TGTGCCAGCAGCCCCGGGACTAGCTGGGCCTACAATGAGCAGTTCTTC.